This record covers a single TCR beta chain. Other DNA sequences of this sample code for an identical CDR3. The primer mix had 60 Vbeta and 13 Jbeta primers. TCRdb's table, derived via immunoSEQ multiplex PCR, lists solely in-frame clones and lacks some. The sample has about 130,000 clones; roughly four fifths are singletons. Germline V gene lookup returns CDR1 SGHRS and CDR2 YFSETQ. V was shortened by 0 bases and J by 5 bases, with 12 bases between the two germline ends. This CDR3 region has 15 residues. This sample stems from a study of cytomegalovirus exposure and HLA in healthy donors. The receptor's source is a woman in her forties in good health and CMV-seropositive. The sample consisted of PBMCs. This chain uses TRBV5-1 with TRBJ2-1, with D possibly being TRBD2 (5 bases). The CDR3 bases are TGCGCCAGCAGCTTGGGACTGGCGGGTGACAATGAGCAGTTCTTC. The encoded protein is CASSLGLAGDNEQFF.